This TCR beta chain derives from a study of CD8+CD57+ T cells in acquired aplastic anemia. Overall study: The average for DNA from sorted CD4+ and CD8+ cells was 3.2 ug. Study-wide results and caveats: The study found no significant CD8+ Simpson's diversity difference between patients and controls. Both patients and controls carried the same twenty-nine CD8+ CDR3 sequences.

Profiling of TCR beta VDJ combinations and CDR3 sequences used genomic DNA as template. TCRdb reprocessed the reads with MiXCR, giving one entry per CDR3 protein. The table shows hundreds of thousands of distinct CDR3 sequences, with 65% to 80% occurring only once. This clonotype appeared a few times. The antigen is undetermined. Per the germline V gene, CDR1 is SEHNR and CDR2 is FQNEAQ (reference sequence). V lost 0 bases, J lost 5 bases, and 17 bases lay in between. The CDR3 runs to 16 residues. This chain joins TRBV7-9 and TRBJ2-7; perhaps TRBD2 as D (6 bases). The clonotype comes from a human donor in good health, serving as a control. The sample consisted of sorted CD4+, CD8+, or CD8+CD57+ T cells (not recorded which) from PBMCs. The CDR3 loop is CASSLALRGVGHEQYF. CDR3 coding DNA: TGTGCCAGCAGCTTAGCCTTGCGGGGTGTGGGACACGAGCAGTACTTC.